Shown below are 32 T cell receptor beta chains from a single sample sequenced in a study of blood T cell repertoires in COVID-19. The repertoire was sequenced with immunoSEQ multiplex PCR; TCRdb's copy has only in-frame clones and lacks some. The sample includes 75,000 to 95,000 clones, 87% seen only once; the top ten take 15% to 20%. The sequencing input was peripheral blood. These receptors were taken from a woman aged 55 to 70 with COVID-19, enrolled during active disease.

The CDR3 region is CASGGREESEQFF. The CDR3 DNA reads TGTGCCAGCGGGGGCCGGGAGGAGAGTGAGCAGTTCTTC. This chain connects TRBV2 to TRBJ2-1, with D perhaps matching TRBD2 (7 bases). Trimming pared 8 bases from V and 9 bases from J, leaving 17 bases between. From germline, CDR1 is SNHLY and CDR2 FYNNEI. The CDR3 is made up of 13 amino acids.

The V call is TRBV29-1, the J call TRBJ1-4; D is ambiguous. The CDR3 is 13 residues long. The ends were cut back, 3 bases at V and 3 bases at J, with 8 bases in the middle. Germline V gene data show CDR1 as SQVTM and CDR2 as ANQGSEA. The CDR3, as DNA: TGCAGCGTTGAGCTCCCGGCTAATGAAAAACTGTTTTTT. Translation: CSVELPANEKLFF.

This clone came up a few times. This sequence joins TRBV5-6 and TRBJ1-2; no clear D gene. This CDR3 comprises 13 residues. Germline-derived CDR1 and CDR2 are SGHDT and YYEEEE. Trimming shortened V by 2 bases and J by 6 bases, and 11 bases separated the two germline ends. As DNA, the CDR3 is TGTGCCAGCAGCTTTTCCGGGGTGGATGGCTACACCTTC. Amino acids: CASSFSGVDGYTF. Together with reference TRBV5-6 and TRBJ1-2, the CDR3 gives the full variable domain: DAGVTQSPTHLIKTRGQQVTLRCSPKSGHDTVSWYQQALGQGPQFIFQYYEEEERQRGNFPDRFSGHQFPNYSSELNVNALLLGDSALYLCASSFSGVDGYTFGSGTRLTVV.

The chain joins TRBV10-2 to TRBJ2-7; 7 bases align to TRBD1. Trimming removed 7 bases from V and 0 bases from J; junction bases left unmatched: 12. Germline V gene lookup returns CDR1 WSHSY and CDR2 SAAADI. The CDR3 is made up of 16 amino acids. The chain's CDR3 is CASTYSATGSSYEQYF. Written as DNA, the CDR3 is TGCGCCAGCACGTATTCAGCGACAGGGAGCTCCTACGAGCAGTACTTC.

The chain combines TRBV7-2 with TRBJ2-3; tentatively, D is TRBD1 (5 bases). This CDR3 is 13 amino acids long. Germline V gene data show CDR1 as SGHTA and CDR2 as FQGNSA. V was trimmed by 5 bases and J by 2 bases, leaving 8 bases between them. CDR3 residues: CASSVQVTDTQYF. The CDR3 DNA reads TGTGCCAGCAGCGTACAGGTCACAGATACGCAGTATTTT.

The rearrangement uses TRBV10-1 and TRBJ2-2; TRBD1 matches at 12 bases. V lost 5 bases to trimming and J lost 7 bases; unmatched junction nucleotides: 5. From germline, CDR1 is WNHNN and CDR2 SYGVQD (reference sequence). The CDR3 covers 15 residues. The CDR3 DNA reads TGCGCCAGCAGTTCCGGGACAGGGGGCGGCGGGGAGCTGTTTTTT. This encodes CASSSGTGGGGELFF.

This chain joins TRBV5-1 and TRBJ2-1; D might be TRBD2 (6 bases). The ends were cut back, 0 bases at V and 3 bases at J, with 10 bases in the middle. The CDR3 has 15 amino acids. Germline-derived CDR1 and CDR2 are SGHRS and YFSETQ. CDR3 amino acids: CASSLGASVYNEQFF. DNA for the CDR3: TGCGCCAGCAGCTTGGGCGCTAGCGTCTACAATGAGCAGTTCTTC.

This clone occurred once. V usage is TRBV11-2 and J usage is TRBJ2-1, with 10 positions matching TRBD1. The CDR3 consists of 15 residues. Germline CDR1 is SGHAT and CDR2 is FQNNGV. V lost 5 bases to trimming and J lost 3 bases; unmatched junction nucleotides: 4. The CDR3 is CASSPDRGLYNEQFF. The CDR3 nucleotides are TGTGCCAGCAGCCCCGACAGGGGGCTCTACAATGAGCAGTTCTTC.

The rearrangement links TRBV3-1 (or the pseudogene TRBV3-2) to TRBJ2-7; D unresolved. This CDR3 region has 14 residues. V was clipped by 2 bases and J by 5 bases, with 13 bases between them. CDR1 is LGHDT and CDR2 is YNNKEL in the germline V gene (reference sequence). CDR3 sequence: CASSQTWADHEQYF. The CDR3 DNA reads as TGTGCCAGCAGCCAAACGTGGGCAGACCACGAGCAGTACTTC.

CDR3 sequence (DNA): TGTGCCAGCAGCCTTATCGCTAGCCTGACCGGGGAGCTGTTTTTT. Protein sequence: CASSLIASLTGELFF. This chain connects TRBV7-8 to TRBJ2-2; D possibly corresponds to TRBD2 (5 bases). Trimming shortened V by 5 bases and J by 5 bases, and 15 bases separated the two germline ends. Looked up from germline, CDR1 is SGHVS and CDR2 is FQNEAQ. The CDR3 contains 15 residues.

This chain links TRBV28 with TRBJ2-5, with D possibly TRBD2 on 5 matching bases. Germline CDR1 reads MDHEN; CDR2 reads SYDVKM. This CDR3 comprises 12 residues. Trimming took 6 bases from V and 10 from J, leaving 15 bases between them. The CDR3 region has the DNA TGTGCCAGCAGCCGGAGGTCGGGTGGCCAGTACTTC. Translated: CASSRRSGGQYF.

V usage is TRBV6-1 and J usage is TRBJ2-5; D unresolved. CDR1 is MNHNS, CDR2 SASEGT, per germline. The CDR3 has 13 residues. V lost 2 bases, J lost 4 bases, and 8 bases lay in between. Here the CDR3 reads CASSETTRETQYF. The CDR3 nucleotides read TGTGCCAGCAGTGAAACGACAAGAGAGACCCAGTACTTC.

The chain has TRBV2 and TRBJ2-5, with TRBD2 matching over 14 bases. With V trimmed by 6 bases and J by 1 base, 4 bases remained unmatched. Germline lookup yields CDR1 SNHLY and CDR2 FYNNEI. This CDR3 has 16 amino acids. In DNA form, the CDR3 reads TGTGCCAGCAGGACCGGGACTAGCGGGAGCCAAGAGACCCAGTACTTC. The encoded protein is CASRTGTSGSQETQYF.

This clone is a singleton in its sample. The chain has TRBV6-2 or TRBV6-3 and TRBJ2-7; 8 nucleotides line up with TRBD1. Per the germline V gene, CDR1 is MNHEY and CDR2 is SVGEGT. Unmatched junction bases numbered 5, after V lost 4 bases and J lost 0 bases. This CDR3 is built from 15 residues. Written as DNA, the CDR3 is TGTGCCAGCAGTTCATGGACAGGGATCTCCTACGAGCAGTACTTC. It encodes CASSSWTGISYEQYF.

Here the CDR3 reads CASSQELSGETQYF. The CDR3 bases are TGTGCCAGCAGCCAAGAACTTAGCGGAGAGACCCAGTACTTC. The chain recombines TRBV3-1 (or the pseudogene TRBV3-2) with TRBJ2-5; TRBD2 is a possible D gene (6 bases). CDR1 and CDR2 (germline): LGHDT, YNNKEL (reference sequence). This CDR3 has 14 residues. V was pared by 0 bases and J by 4 bases, with 9 bases between.

This clone was observed a handful of times. The V and J genes are TRBV27 and TRBJ1-6, with D possibly matching TRBD1 (6 bases). The germline CDR1 and CDR2 sequences are MNHEY and SMNVEV (reference sequence). The CDR3 totals 17 residues. V was pared by 2 bases and J by 10 bases, with 21 bases between. For the CDR3, the DNA is TGTGCCAGCAGTTTAGGTACGGGGGGCGGTTTCCGGTCACCCCTCCACTTT. Its translation: CASSLGTGGGFRSPLHF.

The J gene is TRBJ1-6, the V gene TRBV28; D may be TRBD1 (6 bases). Per the germline V gene, CDR1 is MDHEN and CDR2 is SYDVKM. The V end lost 6 bases, the J end lost 0 bases, and 6 bases lay between the germline ends. The CDR3 is 14 residues long. CDR3 amino acids: CASRDSSYNSPLHF. CDR3 nucleotide sequence: TGTGCCAGCAGGGACAGCTCCTATAATTCACCCCTCCACTTT.

J is TRBJ2-7 and V is TRBV7-2; TRBD1 aligns across 9 bases. J was trimmed by 0 bases and V by 0 bases; bases with no gene match: 9. In germline, CDR1 is SGHTA, CDR2 FQGNSA. The CDR3 sequence is 18 residues long. The CDR3: CASSLARDRALFSYEQYF. For the CDR3, the DNA is TGTGCCAGCAGCTTAGCCCGGGACAGGGCTCTCTTCTCCTACGAGCAGTACTTC.

The V and J genes are TRBV2 and TRBJ2-1, with unresolved D. Between the trimmed V and J ends, which lost 1 base and 4 bases, there was a span of 11 bases. The germline V gene has CDR1 SNHLY and CDR2 FYNNEI. The CDR3 is 15 residues long. The CDR3 region is CASSEVWSRYNEQFF. DNA of the CDR3: TGTGCCAGCAGTGAAGTCTGGTCTCGGTACAATGAGCAGTTCTTC.

V gene TRBV11-3 combines with J gene TRBJ2-1; TRBD2 aligns across 10 bases. The CDR3 consists of 16 residues. The ends lost 5 bases at V and 5 bases at J; junction bases unmatched: 9. Germline values: CDR1 SGHNT, CDR2 YENEEA. Here the CDR3 DNA reads TGTGCCAGCAGCGCGCATGCTAGCGGGGGCAACAATGAGCAGTTCTTC. Translated: CASSAHASGGNNEQFF. The full variable domain, rest sourced from reference TRBV11-3 and TRBJ2-1, is EAGVVQSPRYKIIEKKQPVAFWCNPISGHNTLYWYLQNLGQGPELLIRYENEEAVDDSQLPKDRFSAERLKGVDSTLKIQPAELGDSAVYLCASSAHASGGNNEQFFGPGTRLTVL.

This rearrangement joins TRBV9 to TRBJ2-2; TRBD1 aligns across 10 bases. Trimming cost V 0 bases and J 3 bases; bases outside gene matches: 5. Germline CDR1 and CDR2: SGDLS and YYNGEE. The length of the CDR3 is 17 residues. Written as DNA, the CDR3 is TGTGCCAGCAGCGTAGTTGGGACAGGGGTCTACACCGGGGAGCTGTTTTTT. The encoded protein is CASSVVGTGVYTGELFF. The full variable domain, completed using reference TRBV9 and TRBJ2-2, is DSGVTQTPKHLITATGQRVTLRCSPRSGDLSVYWYQQSLDQGLQFLIQYYNGEERAKGNILERFSAQQFPDLHSELNLSSLELGDSALYFCASSVVGTGVYTGELFFGEGSRLTVL.

J is TRBJ1-1 and V is TRBV30; no clear D gene. V gave up 3 bases and J gave up 0 bases, with 8 bases separating them. CDR3 length equals 13 residues. Germline V CDR1 and CDR2: GTSNPN, SVGIG (reference sequence). This CDR3 is CAWRGRVNTEAFF. The CDR3 nucleotides read TGTGCCTGGAGGGGGAGGGTGAACACTGAAGCTTTCTTT.

The V gene is TRBV7-2, the J gene TRBJ2-7, with D possibly being TRBD2 (5 bases). The V end lost 1 base, the J end lost 2 bases, and 21 bases lay between the germline ends. The CDR3 totals 18 residues. The germline V gene encodes CDR1 SGHTA and CDR2 FQGNSA. The DNA for the CDR3 is TGTGCCAGCAGCTTAGGCCCATCTCGGACTGATGTAACCTACGAGCAGTACTTC. It encodes CASSLGPSRTDVTYEQYF.

The chain's CDR3 is CASSLGVGGGVTDTQYF. In nucleotides, the CDR3 is TGTGCCAGCAGCTTAGGGGTAGGCGGGGGGGTCACAGATACGCAGTATTTT. The chain joins TRBV7-2 to TRBJ2-3, with 9 bases lining up with TRBD2. Germline lookup yields CDR1 SGHTA and CDR2 FQGNSA. V trimming: 1 base; J trimming: 2 bases; junction bases outside the gene matches: 7. The length of the CDR3 is 17 residues.

The chain is built from TRBV11-3 and TRBJ1-1, with D uncertain. The V gene lost 6 bases and the J gene lost 5 bases, with 10 bases spanning the gap. This CDR3 is 12 amino acids long. Per germline, CDR1 SGHNT and CDR2 YENEEA. As DNA, the CDR3 is TGTGCCAGCAGTTCCGCCGGGACTGAAGCTTTCTTT. Amino acids: CASSSAGTEAFF.

This rearrangement joins TRBV2 to TRBJ2-4, with a possible D match to TRBD2 (5 bases). The CDR3 length is 13 residues. Per the germline V gene, CDR1 is SNHLY and CDR2 is FYNNEI. The germline V and J ends were trimmed by 6 bases and 8 bases, with 14 bases remaining between them. The CDR3 here is CASSGPGRDIQYF. The DNA for the CDR3 is TGTGCCAGCAGCGGCCCGGGGAGAGACATTCAGTACTTC.

The chain is built from TRBV18 and TRBJ2-3, with 10 bases that match TRBD2. Germline V gene lookup returns CDR1 KGHSH and CDR2 LQKENI. Trimming removed 1 base from V and 6 bases from J; junction bases left unmatched: 4. The CDR3 spans 15 residues. The CDR3 DNA reads as TGTGCCAGCTCACCACAAGCGGGGGGGCCGGATACGCAGTATTTT. Translation: CASSPQAGGPDTQYF.

V usage is TRBV7-6 and J usage is TRBJ2-3; the match to TRBD2 covers 12 bases. With 6 bases clipped from V and 1 base from J, the junction kept 8 bases outside the gene matches. In germline, CDR1 is SGHVS, CDR2 FNYEAQ. The CDR3 contains 17 residues. DNA for the CDR3: TGTGCCAGCAGGGCGCTAGCGGGGGGGTATGGCACAGATACGCAGTATTTT. It is translated as CASRALAGGYGTDTQYF.

V gene TRBV12-3 or TRBV12-4 combines with J gene TRBJ2-7; D not certain. V lost 5 bases, J lost 4 bases, and 12 bases lay in between. The CDR3 is 13 amino acids. CDR3 sequence: CASSDMVSYEQYF. The CDR3 nucleotides read TGTGCCAGCAGTGACATGGTTTCGTACGAGCAGTACTTC.

This clone was detected only a few times. The V gene is TRBV7-2, the J gene TRBJ1-6; D ambiguous. CDR1 SGHTA and CDR2 FQGNSA come from the germline V gene. This CDR3 spans 12 amino acids. Between the trimmed V and J ends, which lost 2 bases and 9 bases, there was a span of 5 bases. This CDR3 is CASSLRGSPLHF. The CDR3 DNA reads TGTGCCAGCAGCTTACGAGGTTCACCCCTCCACTTT.

The V and J genes are TRBV6-5 and TRBJ2-3; D is possibly TRBD2 (7 bases). This CDR3 has 13 residues. CDR1 and CDR2 from the germline V gene are MNHEY and SVGAGI. V was clipped by 8 bases and J by 6 bases, with 15 bases between them. The CDR3 sequence: CASSRGGSDTQYF. For the CDR3, the DNA is TGTGCCAGCTCGAGGGGGGGGTCTGATACGCAGTATTTT.

The table lists this clone with a count of one. The chain uses TRBV19 and TRBJ1-2, with D unresolved. The V gene lost 4 bases and the J gene lost 4 bases, with 10 bases spanning the gap. Germline CDR1 reads LNHDA; CDR2 reads SQIVND (reference sequence). The CDR3 consists of 13 residues. In DNA form, the CDR3 reads TGTGCCAGTAGTAGGCGGGTGTTCTATGGCTACACCTTC. This codes for CASSRRVFYGYTF.